This TCR beta chain was sequenced for a study of OX40 agonist ivuxolimab in advanced cancers. At the level of the study: Ivuxolimab, an agonist antibody against OX40 (CD134), was given to patients.

The CDR3 totals 14 residues. Germline V gene sequence: CDR1 GTSNPN, CDR2 SVGIG (reference sequence). The junction had 6 bases not matched to a gene; V was cut back by 3 bases and J by 3 bases. Whole-study findings and limits: What antigens the expanded peripheral T cells recognized was never established.

Sequenced by immunoSEQ multiplex PCR; TCRdb stores in-frame clones only, minus some. In the table there are about 80,000 clones, 90% of which are singletons. To note about this clone: Its antigen is undetermined.

V usage is TRBV30 and J usage is TRBJ2-7; the match to TRBD1 covers 9 bases. This receptor was identified in an adult with an advanced solid tumor such as melanoma, head and neck, liver or kidney cancer. Here the sequenced sample was CD4+ or CD8+ T cells sorted from blood, taken in a trial of the OX40 agonist ivuxolimab. Here the CDR3 DNA reads TGTGCCTGGAGGGACAGGGGTCGGGGCTACGAGCAGTACTTC. Protein product: CAWRDRGRGYEQYF.